One and the same sample provided the 18 T cell receptor beta chains below, sequenced in a study of cytomegalovirus exposure and HLA in healthy donors. The PCR was carried out with 60 Vbeta primers and 13 Jbeta primers. Here immunoSEQ multiplex PCR was the method, and the copy in TCRdb shows in-frame clones only, minus some. Here the sample spans around 150,000 clones, more than 70% being singletons. The specimen sequenced was PBMCs. The receptor set was obtained from a male donor in good health and CMV-seronegative.

This clone has only a few counts. This chain connects TRBV5-4 to TRBJ1-2; maybe TRBD1 (6 bases). This CDR3 has 14 residues. The germline gives CDR1 SGHNT, CDR2 YYREEE (reference sequence). The V end lost 4 bases, the J end lost 2 bases, and 12 bases lay between the germline ends. The DNA of the CDR3 is TGTGCCAGCAGCCAGCGGACAGAAAACTATGGCTACACCTTC. Amino acids: CASSQRTENYGYTF.

V gene TRBV6-6 combines with J gene TRBJ1-1; D remains ambiguous. This CDR3 region has 13 residues. Germline values: CDR1 MNHNY, CDR2 SVGAGI (reference sequence). V was cut by 7 bases and J by 7 bases, with 16 bases left in between. CDR3 sequence: CASTPPAIGEAFF. CDR3 sequence (DNA): TGTGCCAGCACCCCCCCCGCGATTGGTGAAGCTTTCTTT.

As DNA, the CDR3 is TGTGCCAGCTCACCTTTCACCAGGGACGAGCAGTACTTC. Translating it yields CASSPFTRDEQYF. The chain carries TRBV18 and TRBJ2-7; TRBD1 might be the D (5 bases). In germline, CDR1 is KGHSH, CDR2 LQKENI. The CDR3 extends over 13 amino acids. V was pared by 3 bases and J by 5 bases, with 11 bases between.

V and J are TRBV2 and TRBJ2-1; D is uncertain. This CDR3 has 15 residues. In germline, CDR1 is SNHLY, CDR2 FYNNEI. V was shortened by 6 bases and J by 0 bases, with 12 bases between the two germline ends. The CDR3 is CASRDDSSSYNEQFF. CDR3 in DNA: TGTGCCAGCAGAGATGACTCGAGCTCCTACAATGAGCAGTTCTTC.

This chain uses TRBV28 with TRBJ1-4; 11 nucleotides match TRBD1. The junction had 9 bases not matched to a gene; V was cut back by 5 bases and J by 4 bases. CDR1 MDHEN and CDR2 SYDVKM come from the germline V gene. The CDR3 consists of 17 residues. This chain's CDR3 is CASSTLGQGAYNEKLFF. The DNA for the CDR3 is TGTGCCAGCAGTACACTAGGACAGGGGGCGTATAATGAAAAACTGTTTTTT.

This chain connects TRBV28 to TRBJ1-5; 8 nucleotides line up with TRBD1. The V gene end was trimmed by 5 bases and the J gene end by 7 bases; junction bases not matched to a gene: 10. Germline V gives CDR1 MDHEN, CDR2 SYDVKM. The CDR3 has 15 residues. The CDR3 sequence is CASSPGQGQNQPQHF. In DNA form, the CDR3 reads TGTGCCAGCAGTCCTGGACAGGGTCAAAACCAGCCCCAGCATTTT.

The genes are TRBV15 and TRBJ2-7; D not resolved. With 1 base removed from V and 6 bases from J, the gap between germline ends came to 10 bases. This CDR3 contains 13 residues. Germline V gene sequence: CDR1 LNHNV, CDR2 YYDKDF (reference sequence). CDR3 DNA: TGTGCCACCAGCAGAGTGCTAGTGGGCGAGCAGTACTTC. Translation: CATSRVLVGEQYF.

In its sample, this clone was seen once. This chain uses TRBV7-3 with TRBJ1-1; D uncertain. The CDR3 has 13 amino acids. The V end was cut by 3 bases, the J end by 4 bases, with 9 bases between. Germline CDR1 SGHTA, CDR2 FQGTGA. CDR3 sequence (DNA): TGTGCCAGCAGCTTCGACTCCAGCACTGAAGCTTTCTTT. This sequence encodes CASSFDSSTEAFF.

V usage is TRBV11-3 and J usage is TRBJ2-3, with D unresolved. The CDR3 extends over 14 amino acids. V lost 1 base to trimming and J lost 6 bases, with 11 bases between them. Per the germline V gene, CDR1 is SGHNT and CDR2 is YENEEA. The CDR3 nucleotides are TGTGCCAGCAGCTTAGGCTTAGAGGAGGATACGCAGTATTTT. Translated: CASSLGLEEDTQYF.

Here the CDR3 DNA reads TGTGCCAGCAGCCAAGACAGGGTCAACTACGAGCAGTACTTC. This sequence encodes CASSQDRVNYEQYF. J is TRBJ2-7 and V is TRBV4-2; perhaps TRBD1 as D (5 bases). V lost 0 bases to trimming and J lost 3 bases, with 9 bases between them. The CDR3 contains 14 residues. Germline V gives CDR1 LGHNA, CDR2 YNFKEQ.

The rearrangement uses TRBV6-5 and TRBJ1-2, with 9 bases identical to TRBD1. CDR1 MNHEY and CDR2 SVGAGI come from the germline V gene. The CDR3 totals 14 residues. V was clipped by 5 bases and J by 4 bases; unmatched bases: 5. The chain's CDR3 is CASSPDRGSYGYTF. CDR3 sequence (DNA): TGTGCCAGCAGTCCGGACAGGGGATCCTATGGCTACACCTTC.

This clone turned up a few times. This sequence joins TRBV12-5 and TRBJ2-2, with 7 bases matching TRBD1. Germline lookup yields CDR1 LGHNT and CDR2 FRNRAP. This CDR3 is 13 amino acids long. Trimming took 6 bases from V and 6 from J; bases not matched to a gene: 4. The CDR3 spells CASGTGFAGELFF. CDR3 sequence (DNA): TGTGCTAGTGGGACAGGGTTCGCCGGGGAGCTGTTTTTT.

The chain employs TRBV7-2 and TRBJ2-7, with a possible D match to TRBD2 (5 bases). V lost 1 base, J lost 1 base, and 14 bases lay in between. The CDR3 is 16 amino acids. Germline lookup yields CDR1 SGHTA and CDR2 FQGNSA. Here the CDR3 reads CASSLGGSSASYEQYF. CDR3 nucleotides: TGTGCCAGCAGCTTAGGAGGGTCTTCAGCTTCCTACGAGCAGTACTTC.

The J gene is TRBJ2-1, the V gene TRBV19; 7 nucleotides line up with TRBD2. The trim removed 6 bases at V and 10 bases at J, leaving 12 bases unmatched. The CDR3 length is 14 residues. Germline V gene sequence: CDR1 LNHDA, CDR2 SQIVND (reference sequence). The CDR3 region is CASRPSGSPEEQFF. CDR3 coding DNA: TGTGCCAGTAGACCTAGCGGCTCGCCGGAGGAGCAGTTCTTC.

The chain is built from TRBV6-4 and TRBJ2-4, with D maybe TRBD1 (5 bases). Trimming removed 3 bases from V and 0 bases from J, with 21 bases in between. The germline gives CDR1 MRHNA, CDR2 SNTAGT. The CDR3 runs 19 residues. The CDR3 nucleotides read TGTGCCAGCAGTGAGTTCGCGACAGCCAACCCGCTAGCCAAAAACATTCAGTACTTC. Residues: CASSEFATANPLAKNIQYF.

This clone was observed a few times. The chain links TRBV28 to TRBJ2-7, with 7 bases aligning to TRBD2. V trimming: 4 bases; J trimming: 7 bases; junction bases outside the gene matches: 7. This CDR3 region has 13 residues. Germline V CDR1 and CDR2: MDHEN, SYDVKM. The CDR3 coding sequence is TGTGCCAGCAGTTCCCCCGCCGGGAGGGAGCAGTACTTC. Translated: CASSSPAGREQYF.

The chain recombines TRBV14 with TRBJ2-6; a weak D match, TRBD2 (5 bases). The CDR3 consists of 16 residues. CDR1 and CDR2 (germline): SGHDN, FVKESK. V lost 0 bases to trimming and J lost 0 bases, with 6 bases between them. The CDR3 sequence: CASSQDGLSGANVLTF. The CDR3, as DNA: TGTGCCAGCAGCCAAGATGGACTCTCTGGGGCCAACGTCCTGACTTTC.

This rearrangement joins TRBV5-1 to TRBJ2-1; 8 bases match TRBD1. The germline V gene has CDR1 SGHRS and CDR2 YFSETQ. The CDR3 is 15 residues long. V was clipped by 4 bases and J by 3 bases; unmatched bases: 6. Here the CDR3 reads CASSVGTGYYNEQFF. For the CDR3, the DNA is TGCGCCAGCAGCGTCGGGACAGGATACTACAATGAGCAGTTCTTC.